This TCR beta chain was recorded in a study of shared clonotypes between healthy human individuals. Germline loops: CDR1 SEHNR, CDR2 FQNEAQ (reference sequence). This CDR3 region has 14 residues. The V end was cut by 4 bases, the J end by 6 bases, with 14 bases between. The test was conducted at deep level. Clones were sequenced by immunoSEQ multiplex PCR, and TCRdb holds only the in-frame ones, with some missing. The table lists 400,000 to 500,000 clones, about 79% of them singletons, with 10% to 15% in the top ten. Concerning this clone: The antigen is unknown.

Regarding the study as a whole: The diversity represented, both genetic and in exposure history, was limited by few donors. Sampling covered blood only; tissue repertoires likely differ.

Extraction of genomic DNA in unsorted samples used about 90 million PBMCs. The sample consisted of PBMCs. The chain couples TRBV7-9 to TRBJ2-3; no clear D. The sequence was obtained from a woman in her forties in good health. Some clones in this sample may be carry-over from other donors' samples. The CDR3 region has the DNA TGTGCCAGCAGCTCCCCGTGGGGATCCGATACGCAGTATTTT. It codes for CASSSPWGSDTQYF.